These T cell receptor beta chains were read from a single sample in a study of blood T cell repertoires in COVID-19. The assay was immunoSEQ multiplex PCR, and TCRdb's table has in-frame clones only and misses some. The sample lists roughly 410,000 clones; more than 70% were seen once. The material sequenced was peripheral blood. These receptors all come from a woman in her sixties with COVID-19, enrolled during active disease. Each CDR3 is given with its conserved first and last residue. Fields, in order: J gene, V gene, clone size, D gene, CDR3 DNA, CDR3 protein. D genes are given only for firm matches. Clone size is stated in some rows and not others, as once, few, many or a class when expanded.

j_gene: TRBJ1-4; v_gene: TRBV15; abundance: NA; d_gene: NA; CDR3nt: TGTGCCACCAGCAGAGGGGGCGGGGGCGGCAATGAAAAACTGTTTTTT; CDR3aa: CATSRGGGGGNEKLFF
j_gene: TRBJ1-2; v_gene: TRBV19; abundance: NA; d_gene: TRBD1; CDR3nt: TGTGCCAGTAGTATTAGGTCAGGGGGAGCTTTTAACTATGGCTACACCTTC; CDR3aa: CASSIRSGGAFNYGYTF
j_gene: TRBJ1-2; v_gene: TRBV19; abundance: NA; d_gene: NA; CDR3nt: TGTGCCAGTAGTCTCCGGGGGACTAACTATGGCTACACCTTC; CDR3aa: CASSLRGTNYGYTF
j_gene: TRBJ2-7; v_gene: TRBV7-9; abundance: many; d_gene: TRBD1; CDR3nt: TGTGCCAGCAGCTTGACAGGGGACGAGCAGTACTTC; CDR3aa: CASSLTGDEQYF
j_gene: TRBJ2-5; v_gene: TRBV19; abundance: NA; d_gene: NA; CDR3nt: TGTGCCAGTAAGAGACAGGACCAAGAGACCCAGTACTTC; CDR3aa: CASKRQDQETQYF
j_gene: TRBJ1-6; v_gene: TRBV5-6; abundance: NA; d_gene: NA; CDR3nt: TGTGCCAGCAGCCTGGACCCCCAGGGGATCTATAATTCACCCCTCCACTTT; CDR3aa: CASSLDPQGIYNSPLHF
j_gene: TRBJ1-1; v_gene: TRBV5-1; abundance: NA; d_gene: TRBD1; CDR3nt: TGCGCCAGCAGCTTCGGAGACAGGGCGCCTGAAGCTTTCTTT; CDR3aa: CASSFGDRAPEAFF
j_gene: TRBJ1-5; v_gene: TRBV5-6; abundance: NA; d_gene: NA; CDR3nt: TGTGCCAGCAGCTCACTGGCAGGGCGGAGCAATCAGCCCCAGCATTTT; CDR3aa: CASSSLAGRSNQPQHF
j_gene: TRBJ2-1; v_gene: TRBV5-1; abundance: NA; d_gene: TRBD2; CDR3nt: TGCGCCAGCAGCCTCGGACTAGCGGGCCACAATGAGCAGTTCTTC; CDR3aa: CASSLGLAGHNEQFF
j_gene: TRBJ1-1; v_gene: TRBV6-6; abundance: NA; d_gene: NA; CDR3nt: TGTGCCAGCACCCACTCCGGCAGGGCTAACACTGAAGCTTTCTTT; CDR3aa: CASTHSGRANTEAFF
j_gene: TRBJ2-5; v_gene: TRBV6-2/TRBV6-3; abundance: NA; d_gene: NA; CDR3nt: TGTGCCAGCAGTTATTACAGGGAGGAGACCCAGTACTTC; CDR3aa: CASSYYREETQYF
j_gene: TRBJ2-7; v_gene: TRBV9; abundance: once; d_gene: NA; CDR3nt: TGTGCCAGCAGCGAAGGGGGGGCAAGCTCCTACGAGCAGTACTTC; CDR3aa: CASSEGGASSYEQYF
j_gene: TRBJ2-5; v_gene: TRBV5-1; abundance: NA; d_gene: NA; CDR3nt: TGCGCCAGCAGCTTGGACCCTAGCCGGGAGACCCAGTACTTC; CDR3aa: CASSLDPSRETQYF
j_gene: TRBJ2-2; v_gene: TRBV29-1; abundance: NA; d_gene: TRBD1; CDR3nt: TGCAGCGTCCATCCTGAAGGGGGCCCCACCGGGGAGCTGTTTTTT; CDR3aa: CSVHPEGGPTGELFF
j_gene: TRBJ1-3; v_gene: TRBV6-5; abundance: NA; d_gene: NA; CDR3nt: TGTGCCAGCAGTTCCCTCCAACTAGGAAACACCATATATTTT; CDR3aa: CASSSLQLGNTIYF
j_gene: TRBJ1-1; v_gene: TRBV19; abundance: NA; d_gene: NA; CDR3nt: TGTGCCAGTAGTAGAAGGACAGACACTGAAGCTTTCTTT; CDR3aa: CASSRRTDTEAFF
j_gene: TRBJ1-2; v_gene: TRBV11-2; abundance: NA; d_gene: TRBD1; CDR3nt: TGTGCCAGCCGCCCCCTCTGGACAGGGGATGGCTACACCTTC; CDR3aa: CASRPLWTGDGYTF
j_gene: TRBJ2-7; v_gene: TRBV5-1; abundance: NA; d_gene: TRBD2; CDR3nt: TGCGCCAGCAGCTACGGACTAGCGGGGGGGACCTCCTACGAGCAGTACTTC; CDR3aa: CASSYGLAGGTSYEQYF
j_gene: TRBJ1-4; v_gene: TRBV5-4; abundance: once; d_gene: NA; CDR3nt: TGTGCCAGCAGCTTCGGGACACCTGAGGGTAAACTGTTTTTT; CDR3aa: CASSFGTPEGKLFF
j_gene: TRBJ2-1; v_gene: TRBV4-1; abundance: NA; d_gene: TRBD1; CDR3nt: TGCGCCAGCAGCCAGGGACAGCCAAACAATGAGCAGTTCTTC; CDR3aa: CASSQGQPNNEQFF
j_gene: TRBJ2-3; v_gene: TRBV6-5; abundance: NA; d_gene: TRBD2; CDR3nt: TGTGCCAGCAGTTCACTAGCGGGGGGGGAAGATACGCAGTATTTT; CDR3aa: CASSSLAGGEDTQYF